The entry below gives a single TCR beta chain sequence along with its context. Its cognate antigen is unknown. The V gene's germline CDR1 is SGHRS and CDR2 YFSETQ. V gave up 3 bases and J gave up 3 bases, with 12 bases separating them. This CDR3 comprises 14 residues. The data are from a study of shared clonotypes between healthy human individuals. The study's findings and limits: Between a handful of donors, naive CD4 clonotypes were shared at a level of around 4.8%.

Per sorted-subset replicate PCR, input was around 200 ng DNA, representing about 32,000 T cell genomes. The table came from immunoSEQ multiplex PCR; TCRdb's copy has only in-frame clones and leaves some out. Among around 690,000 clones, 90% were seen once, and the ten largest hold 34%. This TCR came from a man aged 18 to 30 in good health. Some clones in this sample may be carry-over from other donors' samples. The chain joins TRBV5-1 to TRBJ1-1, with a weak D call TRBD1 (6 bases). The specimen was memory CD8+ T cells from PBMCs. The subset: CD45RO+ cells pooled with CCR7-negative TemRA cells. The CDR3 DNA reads TGCGCCAGCAGCTCGTCAGGGGCTTACACTGAAGCTTTCTTT. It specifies CASSSSGAYTEAFF.